This entry lists 2 T cell receptor beta chains sequenced from one sample in a study of glioma-infiltrating T cells after dendritic cell vaccination. Time point described: after dendritic cell vaccination, including at tumor progression/relapse. Using immunoSEQ multiplex PCR, the repertoire was profiled, and TCRdb retains in-frame clones only, with some absent. This sample has roughly 100,000 clones; 90% occur once, and the top ten carry approximately 3%. The sample was blood, taken after dendritic cell vaccination. These receptor sequences come from a human donor with glioblastoma.

The rearrangement links TRBV7-9 to TRBJ2-7, with TRBD2 as a possible D gene (7 bases). This CDR3 comprises 14 residues. Germline-derived CDR1 and CDR2 are SEHNR and FQNEAQ (reference sequence). Trimming stripped 5 bases from V and 6 bases from J, with 17 bases between. The CDR3 DNA reads TGTGCCAGCAGCCCCGGGGGGCCTACTGTCGAGCAGTACTTC. Amino acids: CASSPGGPTVEQYF.

The gene calls are TRBV29-1 and TRBJ1-2; 7 bases match TRBD1. The CDR3 runs 12 residues. Germline CDR1 reads SQVTM; CDR2 reads ANQGSEA. V dropped 3 bases and J dropped 8; count of bases not matched to a gene: 6. The CDR3 protein is CSVEKGAGGYTF. For the CDR3, the DNA is TGCAGCGTTGAGAAGGGGGCGGGCGGCTACACCTTC. The full variable domain, with the rest looked up from reference TRBV29-1 and TRBJ1-2, is SAVISQKPSRDICQRGTSLTIQCQVDSQVTMMFWYRQQPGQSLTLIATANQGSEATYESGFVIDKFPISRPNLTFSTLTVSNMSPEDSSIYLCSVEKGAGGYTFGSGTRLTVV.